This TCR beta chain was observed in a study of blood T cell repertoires in COVID-19. Study summary: There were acute and convalescent COVID-19 samples, and they came from the United States, Italy and Spain. Sources were T cells, B-cell-depleted T cells, or PBMCs; the material itself was cDNA or gDNA.

V dropped 8 bases and J dropped 0; count of bases not matched to a gene: 4. Germline CDR1 PRHDT, CDR2 FYEKMQ (reference sequence). This CDR3 region has 13 residues. Per the original methods: Amplification from reference gene primers served as the basis for estimated nucleated cell counts. The protocol was immunoSEQ multiplex PCR, while the TCRdb copy is restricted to in-frame clones and leaves out a portion. That table gives V, J and clone size, and the DNA gave D and trimming. The sample lists about 190,000 clones; about 85% were seen once. Sequencing was carried out using peripheral blood. The V and J genes are TRBV13 and TRBJ2-7, with 7 positions matching TRBD1. The sequence came from a man in his sixties with active or convalescent COVID-19. The CDR3 nucleotides read TGTGCCAGCCAAGGGGACAGCTCCTACGAGCAGTACTTC. It translates to CASQGDSSYEQYF.